Sequencing of this T cell receptor (beta chain) was carried out in a study of cytomegalovirus exposure and HLA in healthy donors. Overall study findings and caveats: Later on, an analysis found that several of the most significant clusters appeared to be linked to common viral pathogens, which included parvovirus B19. Near-uniform donor sequencing depth was presumed by presence/absence analyses. By a later analysis, the bulk of CMV-associated TCR beta chains appeared HLA-restricted.

There are 14 residues in the CDR3. The V gene end was trimmed by 5 bases and the J gene end by 6 bases; junction bases not matched to a gene: 8. Germline V gene sequence: CDR1 MNHEY, CDR2 SMNVEV (reference sequence). Remarks on this clone: Its antigen remains unidentified.

Primers included in the PCR were 60 Vbeta and 13 Jbeta primers. This table comes from immunoSEQ multiplex PCR, and its TCRdb copy is limited to in-frame clones, with some not included. The table includes around 190,000 clones, about 80% detected once. The sample consisted of PBMCs. The TCR sequence derives from a woman in her fifties or sixties in good health and CMV-seronegative. The genes are TRBV27 and TRBJ1-2, with 8 nucleotides matching TRBD1. The CDR3 DNA reads TGTGCCAGCAGTACTAGGACAGGGATTGATGGCTACACCTTC. The encoded protein is CASSTRTGIDGYTF.